Listed below are T cell receptor beta chains from one sample, sequenced in a study of blood T cells in healthy people across ages. Each CDR3 protein is one row after TCRdb ran MiXCR on the 5' RACE reads. This table holds around 850,000 distinct CDR3 sequences, around 36% found once. Input material: blood. Source of these receptors: a man in his late teens or twenties in good health. CDR3s include the opening cysteine and the closing phenylalanine or tryptophan. Fields, in order: J gene, D gene, V gene, clone size, CDR3 protein, CDR3 DNA. A D gene is named only where the DNA matches it firmly. Size is omitted from some rows. Given values are once, few, many or a class for expanded clones.

TRBJ1-2,-,TRBV4-3,few,CASSQDLAEFYGYTF,TGCGCCAGCAGCCAAGATTTAGCGGAATTCTATGGCTACACCTTC
TRBJ2-5,-,TRBV10-3,-,CAISDQGFAQYF,TGTGCCATCAGTGATCAGGGATTCGCCCAGTACTTC
TRBJ2-6,-,TRBV25-1,many,CASSEYGVGLSGANVLTF,TGTGCCAGCAGTGAATATGGGGTAGGACTCTCTGGGGCCAACGTCCTGACTTTC
TRBJ1-5,TRBD1,TRBV18,-,CASSPRTGGAGNQPRHF,TGTGCCAGCTCACCCCGGACAGGGGGCGCGGGCAATCAGCCCCGGCATTTT
TRBJ1-6,TRBD1,TRBV24-1,few,CATSDRQGSNNSPLHF,TGTGCCACCAGTGACAGACAGGGGAGTAATAATTCACCCCTCCACTTT
TRBJ2-5,-,TRBV28,few,CASSSLSGGQYF,TGTGCCAGCAGTTCTTTATCCGGTGGGCAGTACTTC
TRBJ1-1,TRBD1,TRBV20-1,few,CSASKTGATEAFF,TGCAGTGCTAGCAAAACAGGGGCCACTGAAGCTTTCTTT
TRBJ2-2,TRBD1,TRBV29-1,-,CSAEGQGAAGELFF,TGCAGCGCAGAAGGACAGGGAGCGGCCGGGGAGCTGTTTTTT
TRBJ1-4,-,TRBV6-1,-,CASSTDGLNEKLFF,TGTGCCAGCAGTACGGACGGACTTAATGAAAAACTGTTTTTT
TRBJ2-5,TRBD1,TRBV6-2/TRBV6-3,many,CASSWDRDYQETQYF,TGTGCCAGCAGCTGGGACAGGGATTACCAAGAGACCCAGTACTTC
TRBJ2-5,TRBD2,TRBV25-1,many,CASSESSGMVETQYF,TGTGCCAGCAGTGAATCTAGCGGGATGGTTGAGACCCAGTACTTC
TRBJ2-1,-,TRBV9,-,CASSVEGGTSYNEQFF,TGTGCCAGCAGCGTAGAGGGGGGTACCTCCTACAATGAGCAGTTCTTC
TRBJ2-1,TRBD1,TRBV3-1,few,CASGGQGEQFF,TGTGCCAGCGGAGGACAGGGTGAGCAGTTCTTC
TRBJ1-1,TRBD1,TRBV12-3/TRBV12-4,-,CASSSPGQGDFNTEAFF,TGTGCCAGCAGTTCCCCGGGACAGGGGGACTTCAACACTGAAGCTTTCTTT
TRBJ2-4,-,TRBV20-1,few,CSASEPGPEAKNIQYF,TGCAGTGCTAGTGAACCGGGCCCCGAAGCCAAAAACATTCAGTACTTC
TRBJ2-3,TRBD2,TRBV4-1,-,CASSQDTQAGRTDTQYF,TGCGCCAGCAGCCAAGATACGCAAGCGGGGCGCACAGATACGCAGTATTTT
TRBJ2-5,TRBD1,TRBV7-2,-,CASSYIDRGEQETQYF,TGTGCCAGCAGCTACATAGACAGGGGCGAGCAAGAGACCCAGTACTTC
TRBJ2-6,-,TRBV19,few,CASSISRGSGANVLTF,TGTGCCAGTAGTATCTCTCGGGGATCTGGGGCCAACGTCCTGACTTTC